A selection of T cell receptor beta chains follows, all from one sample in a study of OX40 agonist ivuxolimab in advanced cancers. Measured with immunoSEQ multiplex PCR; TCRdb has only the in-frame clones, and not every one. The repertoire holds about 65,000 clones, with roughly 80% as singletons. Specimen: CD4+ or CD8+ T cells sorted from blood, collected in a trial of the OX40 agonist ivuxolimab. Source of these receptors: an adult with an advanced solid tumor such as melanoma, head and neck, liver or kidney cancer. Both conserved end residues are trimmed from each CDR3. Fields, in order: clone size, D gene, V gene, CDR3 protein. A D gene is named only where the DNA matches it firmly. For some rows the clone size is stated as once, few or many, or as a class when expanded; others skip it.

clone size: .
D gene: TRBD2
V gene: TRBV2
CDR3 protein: ASRAGLAGYEQY

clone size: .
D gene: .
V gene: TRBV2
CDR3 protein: ASTTGKGALYEQY

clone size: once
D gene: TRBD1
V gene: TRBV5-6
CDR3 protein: ASSLFGQGVEVYEQY

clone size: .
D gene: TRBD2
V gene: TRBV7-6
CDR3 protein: ASSPLAGAYEQF

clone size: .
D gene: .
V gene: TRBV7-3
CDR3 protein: ASSALGGTDTQY

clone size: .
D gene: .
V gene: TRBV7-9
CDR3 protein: ASSLGPALDGYT

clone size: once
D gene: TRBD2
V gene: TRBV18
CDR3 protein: ASSLSGRASYEQY

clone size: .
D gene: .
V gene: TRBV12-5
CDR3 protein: ASGLRGAVEQF

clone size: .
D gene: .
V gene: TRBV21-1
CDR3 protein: ASSKAAETQY

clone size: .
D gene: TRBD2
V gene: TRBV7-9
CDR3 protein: ASSPLLAGETNTGELF

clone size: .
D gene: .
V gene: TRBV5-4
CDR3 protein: ASSLSGGRADTQY

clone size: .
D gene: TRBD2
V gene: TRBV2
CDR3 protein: ASFLAGDVGDGELF

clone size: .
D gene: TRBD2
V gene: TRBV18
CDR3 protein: ASSPRLAGGPFTNNEQF

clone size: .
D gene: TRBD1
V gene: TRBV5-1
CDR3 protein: ASSIQGGLGETQY

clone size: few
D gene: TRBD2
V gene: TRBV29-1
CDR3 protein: SVVEVGGRVSGANVLT

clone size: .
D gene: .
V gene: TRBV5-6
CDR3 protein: ASSPGAFGYT

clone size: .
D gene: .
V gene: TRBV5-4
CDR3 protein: ASSLGRDYGYT

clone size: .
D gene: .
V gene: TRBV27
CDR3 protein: ASSLGGSYEQY

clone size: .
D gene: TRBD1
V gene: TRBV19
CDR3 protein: ASSMRDRRDHEQF

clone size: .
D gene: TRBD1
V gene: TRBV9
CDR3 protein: ASSVEAGTGNEQY

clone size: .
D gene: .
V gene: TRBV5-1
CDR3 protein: ASSLETAIVAEAF

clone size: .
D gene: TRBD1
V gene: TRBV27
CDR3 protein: ASSLGQGDNTGELF

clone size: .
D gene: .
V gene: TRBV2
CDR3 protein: ASSEQGSRAGNTIY

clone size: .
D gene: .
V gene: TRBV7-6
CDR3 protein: ASSLGRISGNTIY

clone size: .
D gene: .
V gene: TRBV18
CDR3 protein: ASSPDLQETQY

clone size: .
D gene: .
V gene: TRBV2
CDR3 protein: ASSENRVGNEQF

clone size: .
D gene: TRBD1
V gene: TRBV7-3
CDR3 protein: ASSFRQGNTGELF

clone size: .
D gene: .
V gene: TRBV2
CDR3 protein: ASTEIEVPNEQF

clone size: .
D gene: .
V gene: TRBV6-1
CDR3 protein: ASSEAPGREYNGYT

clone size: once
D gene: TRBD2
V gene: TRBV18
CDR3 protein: ASSHPSSGTNYNEQF

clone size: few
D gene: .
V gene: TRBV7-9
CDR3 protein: ASSPGWGKYQETQY

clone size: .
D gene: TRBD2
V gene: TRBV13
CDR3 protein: ASSSLAGAGTYNEQF

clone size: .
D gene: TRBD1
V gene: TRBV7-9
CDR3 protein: ASSSPGTGTNYGYT

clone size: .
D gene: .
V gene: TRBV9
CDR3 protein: ASSARHLGPNTGELF

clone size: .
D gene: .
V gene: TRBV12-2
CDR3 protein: ASRLSPCDRGLACTDTQY

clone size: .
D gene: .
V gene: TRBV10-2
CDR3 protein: ASSEARGETQY

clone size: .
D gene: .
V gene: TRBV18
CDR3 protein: ASSPGGGEKLF

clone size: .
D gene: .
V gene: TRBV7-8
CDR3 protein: ASTQIGDSPLH

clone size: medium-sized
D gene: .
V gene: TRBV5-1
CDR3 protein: ASSLGGENYGYT

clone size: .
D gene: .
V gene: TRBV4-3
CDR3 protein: ASSQGPRLAGELF

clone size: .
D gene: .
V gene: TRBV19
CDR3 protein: ASIGRLALNTGELF

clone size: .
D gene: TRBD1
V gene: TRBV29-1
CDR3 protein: SVLTGEWTEAF

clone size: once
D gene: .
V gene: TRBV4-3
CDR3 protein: ASSQDLGDQPQH

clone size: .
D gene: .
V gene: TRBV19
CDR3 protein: ASSLGGGIGNQPQH

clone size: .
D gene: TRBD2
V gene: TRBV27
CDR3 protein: ASSLSYAGGQNEQF

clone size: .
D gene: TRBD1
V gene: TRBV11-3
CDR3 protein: ASSLGTGGGRELF

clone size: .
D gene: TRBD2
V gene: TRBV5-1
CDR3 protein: ASSESGRSHNEQF

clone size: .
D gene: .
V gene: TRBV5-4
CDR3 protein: ASSLGSGSYVDTEAF

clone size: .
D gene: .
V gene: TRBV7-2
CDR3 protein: ASRKGRDEQY

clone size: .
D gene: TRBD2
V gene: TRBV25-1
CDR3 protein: ASSELSGAYNEQF

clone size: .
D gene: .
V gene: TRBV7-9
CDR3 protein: ASSLGGGGATNEKLF

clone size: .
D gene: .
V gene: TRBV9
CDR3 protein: ASSVDQGSQPQH

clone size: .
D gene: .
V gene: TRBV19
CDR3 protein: ASRRGSGIYNEQF

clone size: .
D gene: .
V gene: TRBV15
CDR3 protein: ATSRDGRGTEAF

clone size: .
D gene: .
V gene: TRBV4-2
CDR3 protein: ASSQDLWSSSTDTQY

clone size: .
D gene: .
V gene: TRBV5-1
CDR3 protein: ASSWSPSSGNTIY